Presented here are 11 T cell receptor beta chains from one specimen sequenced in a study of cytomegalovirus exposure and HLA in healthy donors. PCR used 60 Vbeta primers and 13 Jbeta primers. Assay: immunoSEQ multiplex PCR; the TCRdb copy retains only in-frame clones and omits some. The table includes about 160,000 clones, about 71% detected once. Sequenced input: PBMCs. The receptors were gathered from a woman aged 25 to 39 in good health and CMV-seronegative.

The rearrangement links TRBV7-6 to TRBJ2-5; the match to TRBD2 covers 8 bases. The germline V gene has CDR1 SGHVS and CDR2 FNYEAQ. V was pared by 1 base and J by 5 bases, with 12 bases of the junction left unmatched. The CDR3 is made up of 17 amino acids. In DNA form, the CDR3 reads TGTGCCAGCAGCTTAGGTGTTGCGGGGGGTCTTTGGGAGACCCAGTACTTC. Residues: CASSLGVAGGLWETQYF. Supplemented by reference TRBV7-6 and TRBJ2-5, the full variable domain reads GAGVSQSPRYKVTKRGQDVALRCDPISGHVSLYWYRQALGQGPEFLTYFNYEAQQDKSGLPNDRFSAERPEGSISTLTIQRTEQRDSAMYRCASSLGVAGGLWETQYFGPGTRLLVL.

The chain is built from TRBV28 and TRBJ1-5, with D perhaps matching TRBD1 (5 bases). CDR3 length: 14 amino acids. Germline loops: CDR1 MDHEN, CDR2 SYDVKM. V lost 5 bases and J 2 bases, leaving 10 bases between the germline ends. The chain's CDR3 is CASSILQGNQPQHF. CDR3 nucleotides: TGTGCCAGCAGTATACTACAGGGCAATCAGCCCCAGCATTTT.

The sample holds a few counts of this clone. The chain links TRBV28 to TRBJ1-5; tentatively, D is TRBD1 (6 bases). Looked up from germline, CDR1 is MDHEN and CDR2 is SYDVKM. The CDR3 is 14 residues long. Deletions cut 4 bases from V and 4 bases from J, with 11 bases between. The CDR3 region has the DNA TGTGCCAGCAGTTCAGGGGCAGGAAATCAGCCCCAGCATTTT. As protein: CASSSGAGNQPQHF.

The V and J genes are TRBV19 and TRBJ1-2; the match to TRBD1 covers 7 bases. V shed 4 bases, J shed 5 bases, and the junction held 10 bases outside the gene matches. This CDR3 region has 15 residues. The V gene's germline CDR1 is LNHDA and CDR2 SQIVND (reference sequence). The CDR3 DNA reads TGTGCCAGTAGTAGCCTTGAGGGGGCCTTTTATGGCTACACCTTC. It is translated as CASSSLEGAFYGYTF.

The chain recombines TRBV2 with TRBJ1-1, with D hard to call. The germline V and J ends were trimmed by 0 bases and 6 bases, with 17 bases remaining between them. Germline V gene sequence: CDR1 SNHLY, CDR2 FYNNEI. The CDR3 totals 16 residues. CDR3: CASSEAGGQVRAEAFF. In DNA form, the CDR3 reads TGTGCCAGCAGTGAAGCAGGAGGGCAGGTTCGGGCTGAAGCTTTCTTT.

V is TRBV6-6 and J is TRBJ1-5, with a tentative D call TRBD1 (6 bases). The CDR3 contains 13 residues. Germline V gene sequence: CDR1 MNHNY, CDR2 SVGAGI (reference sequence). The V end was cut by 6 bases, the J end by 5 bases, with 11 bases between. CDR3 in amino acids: CASRVDSYQPQHF. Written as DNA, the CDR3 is TGTGCCAGCAGAGTGGACAGTTATCAGCCCCAGCATTTT.

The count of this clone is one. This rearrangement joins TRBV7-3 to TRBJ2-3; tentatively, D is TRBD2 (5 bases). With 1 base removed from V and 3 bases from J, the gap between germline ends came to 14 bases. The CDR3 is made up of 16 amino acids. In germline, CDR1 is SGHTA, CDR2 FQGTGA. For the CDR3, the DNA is TGTGCCAGCAGCTTAAAATCTGTGGGAGTAACAGATACGCAGTATTTT. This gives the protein CASSLKSVGVTDTQYF.

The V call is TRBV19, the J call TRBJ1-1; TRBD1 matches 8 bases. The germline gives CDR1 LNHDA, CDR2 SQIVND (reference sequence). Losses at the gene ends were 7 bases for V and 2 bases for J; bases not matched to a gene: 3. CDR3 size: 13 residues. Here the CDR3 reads CASKDRANTEAFF. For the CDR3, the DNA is TGTGCCAGTAAGGACAGGGCTAACACTGAAGCTTTCTTT.

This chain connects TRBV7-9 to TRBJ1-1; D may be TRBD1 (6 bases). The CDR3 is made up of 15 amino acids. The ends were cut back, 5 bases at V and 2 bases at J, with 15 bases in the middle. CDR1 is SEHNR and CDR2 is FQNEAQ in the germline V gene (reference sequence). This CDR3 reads CASSIKRTENTEAFF. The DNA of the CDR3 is TGTGCCAGCAGCATTAAGAGGACAGAAAACACTGAAGCTTTCTTT.

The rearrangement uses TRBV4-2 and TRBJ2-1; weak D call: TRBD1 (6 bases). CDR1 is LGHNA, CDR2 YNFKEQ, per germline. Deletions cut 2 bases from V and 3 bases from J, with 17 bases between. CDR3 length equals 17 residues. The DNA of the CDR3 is TGTGCCAGCAGCCAATCTACAGGGATGGGCCTCTACAATGAGCAGTTCTTC. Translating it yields CASSQSTGMGLYNEQFF.

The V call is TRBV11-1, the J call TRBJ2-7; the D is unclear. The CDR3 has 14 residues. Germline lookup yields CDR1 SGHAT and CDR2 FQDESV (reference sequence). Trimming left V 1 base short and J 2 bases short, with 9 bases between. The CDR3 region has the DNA TGTGCCAGCAGCTTAGAGATAGAAACCTACGAGCAGTACTTC. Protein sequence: CASSLEIETYEQYF. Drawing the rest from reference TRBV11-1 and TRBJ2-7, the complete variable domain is EAEVAQSPRYKITEKSQAVAFWCDPISGHATLYWYRQILGQGPELLVQFQDESVVDDSQLPKDRFSAERLKGVDSTLKIQPAELGDSAMYLCASSLEIETYEQYFGPGTRLTVT.